These 7 T cell receptor beta chains came from one sample sequenced in a study of blood T cell repertoires in COVID-19. The table came from immunoSEQ multiplex PCR; TCRdb's copy has only in-frame clones and leaves some out. Of roughly 100,000 clones in the sample, more than 70% were seen once. Sequenced input: peripheral blood. The receptors here all came from a human donor in a cohort sampled during active COVID-19.

The CDR3 DNA sequence: TGTGCCAGCAGCGAAGGGGCGGGGGGCTACAATGAGCAGTTCTTC. Residues: CASSEGAGGYNEQFF. The chain recombines TRBV11-3 with TRBJ2-1; TRBD2 matches at 8 bases. With 5 bases clipped from V and 3 bases from J, the junction kept 6 bases outside the gene matches. The CDR3 has 15 residues. CDR1 is SGHNT, CDR2 YENEEA, per germline. The full variable domain, with the rest looked up from reference TRBV11-3 and TRBJ2-1, is EAGVVQSPRYKIIEKKQPVAFWCNPISGHNTLYWYLQNLGQGPELLIRYENEEAVDDSQLPKDRFSAERLKGVDSTLKIQPAELGDSAVYLCASSEGAGGYNEQFFGPGTRLTVL.

CDR3 residues: CASSRGLDPQETQYF. In nucleotides, the CDR3 is TGCGCCAGCAGCCGTGGACTAGACCCCCAAGAGACCCAGTACTTC. The chain joins TRBV4-3 to TRBJ2-5; 7 nucleotides line up with TRBD2. The ends lost 4 bases at V and 1 base at J; junction bases unmatched: 6. The germline V gene encodes CDR1 LGHNA and CDR2 YSLEER. The CDR3 totals 15 residues.

The genes are TRBV14 and TRBJ2-5; no clear D. In germline, CDR1 is SGHDN, CDR2 FVKESK. V was cut by 1 base and J by 2 bases, with 5 bases left in between. The CDR3 is made up of 13 amino acids. The CDR3 region has the DNA TGTGCCAGCAGCCAAGTTCCTCAAGAGACCCAGTACTTC. Translating gives CASSQVPQETQYF.

The V and J genes are TRBV28 and TRBJ1-5; 9 bases are shared with TRBD1. This CDR3 comprises 17 residues. V dropped 6 bases and J dropped 4; count of bases not matched to a gene: 13. Germline-derived CDR1 and CDR2 are MDHEN and SYDVKM. CDR3 residues: CASRPGQGGVGNQPQHF. The CDR3 nucleotides read TGTGCCAGCAGACCGGGACAGGGAGGGGTTGGGAATCAGCCCCAGCATTTT.

This sequence joins TRBV4-1 and TRBJ1-3, with D perhaps matching TRBD1 (5 bases). V dropped 3 bases and J dropped 4 bases, with 19 bases sitting between them. The CDR3 is made up of 17 amino acids. The germline gives CDR1 MGHRA, CDR2 YSYEKL. In DNA form, the CDR3 reads TGCGCCAGCAGCCATCCTGGGAGGACGGGGACCGGAAACACCATATATTTT. Protein product: CASSHPGRTGTGNTIYF.

This rearrangement joins TRBV5-4 to TRBJ2-7; 12 bases map to TRBD2. Germline CDR1 and CDR2: SGHNT and YYREEE (reference sequence). The CDR3 is 16 amino acids. The ends lost 1 base at V and 6 bases at J; junction bases unmatched: 8. CDR3 sequence (DNA): TGTGCCAGCAGCTTGCAGAGCGGACTAGCGGGAACCGAGCAGTACTTC. Translation gives CASSLQSGLAGTEQYF.

J is TRBJ2-3 and V is TRBV12-3 or TRBV12-4; D call uncertain. The CDR3 spans 12 residues. V lost 4 bases, J lost 2 bases, and 4 bases lay in between. CDR3 coding DNA: TGTGCCAGCAGTTCTTCCACAGATACGCAGTATTTT. This encodes CASSSSTDTQYF.